A selection of T cell receptor beta chains follows, all from one sample in a study of cytomegalovirus exposure and HLA in healthy donors. Using immunoSEQ multiplex PCR, the repertoire was profiled, and TCRdb retains in-frame clones only, with some absent. The repertoire consists of tens of thousands of clones, with around 81% occurring once and the leading ten covering over 0.5%. The sequenced sample consisted of PBMCs. The source is a man aged 25 to 40 in good health and CMV-seronegative. CDR3s include the opening cysteine and the closing phenylalanine or tryptophan. D genes are given only for firm matches. Clone size is shown for a subset of rows, as once, few, many or a class of expanded clone.

j_call v_call clone_size d_call cdr3_nt cdr3_aa
TRBJ2-2 TRBV9 - - TGTGCCAGCAGCGTTTTACAGGGGAACACCGGGGAGCTGTTTTTT CASSVLQGNTGELFF
TRBJ1-1 TRBV7-9 - TRBD1 TGTGCCAGCAGCTGGTCCCTGGGACAGTACACTGAAGCTTTCTTT CASSWSLGQYTEAFF
TRBJ1-1 TRBV7-9 many TRBD1 TGTGCCACCCTGGAGTTACAGGGGGCCGGGACTGAAGCTTTCTTT CATLELQGAGTEAFF
TRBJ1-2 TRBV10-3 - TRBD1 TGTGCCATCAGTCAACAGGGGGTAGTTAATGGCTACACCTTC CAISQQGVVNGYTF
TRBJ2-2 TRBV29-1 few TRBD1 TGCAGCGTGGACAAAGGGACAGGGGGCAACACCGGGGAGCTGTTTTTT CSVDKGTGGNTGELFF
TRBJ2-2 TRBV5-1 few - TGCGCCAGCAGCTTGTCTCTAGCTGGGGCCGGGGAGCTGTTTTTT CASSLSLAGAGELFF
TRBJ2-1 TRBV29-1 - TRBD2 TGCAGCGTTGAGGCGGGACTAGCGGGAGTCTATGAGCAGTTCTTC CSVEAGLAGVYEQFF
TRBJ1-1 TRBV7-2 - - TGTGCCAGCAAAGACACGCGGAACACTGAAGCTTTCTTT CASKDTRNTEAFF
TRBJ2-3 TRBV9 - - TGTGCCAGCAGCGTAAGCGCCTCCAAAGATACGCAGTATTTT CASSVSASKDTQYF
TRBJ1-1 TRBV19 few TRBD1 TGTGCCAGTAGATCGGGTCAGGGGGACACTGAAGCTTTCTTT CASRSGQGDTEAFF
TRBJ2-3 TRBV29-1 once - TGCAGCGTTCTAGCAGTTGGAGATACGCAGTATTTT CSVLAVGDTQYF
TRBJ1-3 TRBV5-6 few - TGTGCCAGCAGCTTGACAGGCATCTCTGGAAACACCATATATTTT CASSLTGISGNTIYF
TRBJ1-6 TRBV6-5 - - TGTGCCAGCAGTTACTCGAACAGGCGAAATTCACCCCTCCACTTT CASSYSNRRNSPLHF
TRBJ2-5 TRBV10-1 - - TGCGCCAGCAGTGCCGGGAGTCTTGAGACCCAGTACTTC CASSAGSLETQYF
TRBJ2-1 TRBV5-4 - TRBD2 TGTGCCAGCAGCTTGGCCGAAGGACTAGCGGGGGTCGATGAGCAGTTCTTC CASSLAEGLAGVDEQFF
TRBJ2-3 TRBV19 - TRBD2 TGTGCCAGTAGTAACCCCGGGACTAGCGGGAGATGGACAGATACGCAGTATTTT CASSNPGTSGRWTDTQYF
TRBJ2-2 TRBV7-9 - TRBD1 TGTGCCAGCAGCCTTACCGGGACAGGGGTCACCGGGGAGCTGTTTTTT CASSLTGTGVTGELFF
TRBJ1-1 TRBV11-3 - - TGTGCCAGCAGCCAGGGGACACAGAACACTGAAGCTTTCTTT CASSQGTQNTEAFF
TRBJ1-2 TRBV13 - - TGTGCCAGCAGCTTAGAGCAAGCAAAGAGGTATGGCTACACCTTC CASSLEQAKRYGYTF
TRBJ2-3 TRBV6-1 - TRBD2 TGTGCCAGCAGTGCGGGGGGGGTCGGGGGCACAGATACGCAGTATTTT CASSAGGVGGTDTQYF
TRBJ1-1 TRBV5-1 - - TGCGCCAGCAGCTTGGAACAAATAGCCACTGAAGCTTTCTTT CASSLEQIATEAFF
TRBJ1-1 TRBV5-4 - - TGTGCCAGCAGCGCGACGGGTCGGAGCACTGAAGCTTTCTTT CASSATGRSTEAFF
TRBJ2-1 TRBV7-9 - TRBD2 TGTGCCAGCAGCTTATCAGGGAGGGTTGGTGAGCAGTTCTTC CASSLSGRVGEQFF
TRBJ1-5 TRBV19 - - TGTGCCAGTAGTATCCCCAAGGACGGGGGAATGAGCAATCAGCCCCAGCATTTT CASSIPKDGGMSNQPQHF
TRBJ1-2 TRBV11-2 - - TGTGCCAGCAGCTTAGATCCGGGGGTGAACTATGGCTACACCTTC CASSLDPGVNYGYTF
TRBJ2-3 TRBV6-1 - TRBD1 TGTGCCAGCAGCGCGGACAGGGGTGATACGCAGTATTTT CASSADRGDTQYF
TRBJ1-4 TRBV6-5 - TRBD1 TGTGCCAGCAGTTTAGACAGGGGGAATGAAAAACTGTTTTTT CASSLDRGNEKLFF